These 21 T cell receptor beta chains were sequenced from one sample in a study of blood T cell repertoires in COVID-19. Assay: immunoSEQ multiplex PCR; the TCRdb copy retains only in-frame clones and omits some. In the table there are 200,000 to 250,000 clones, about 86% of which are singletons. The sequencing input was peripheral blood. The receptors were sampled from a woman in her forties or fifties with acute or convalescent COVID-19.

The J gene is TRBJ1-4, the V gene TRBV6-2 or TRBV6-3, with D hard to call. The CDR3 covers 15 residues. The germline V gene has CDR1 MNHEY and CDR2 SVGEGT. The V end was cut by 6 bases, the J end by 3 bases, with 14 bases between. The CDR3 bases are TGTGCCAGCAGCACTCAGACTTGGGCTAATGAAAAACTGTTTTTT. Translation: CASSTQTWANEKLFF.

J is TRBJ2-7 and V is TRBV6-5, with TRBD1 as a possible D gene (6 bases). The CDR3 is 16 residues long. The V gene lost 4 bases and the J gene lost 5 bases, with 21 bases spanning the gap. Germline V gene sequence: CDR1 MNHEY, CDR2 SVGAGI. The CDR3 bases are TGTGCCAGCAGTTTCCAGGTAGGGGGAGTTTTCCACGAGCAGTACTTC. Its translation is CASSFQVGGVFHEQYF.

The chain has TRBV7-2 and TRBJ2-5, with D possibly TRBD1 on 6 matching bases. V lost 6 bases to trimming and J lost 2 bases, with 16 bases between them. Germline V CDR1 and CDR2: SGHTA, FQGNSA. This CDR3 contains 15 residues. CDR3 residues: CASRPTGMGQETQYF. CDR3 in DNA: TGTGCCAGCAGACCCACAGGGATGGGGCAAGAGACCCAGTACTTC.

This rearrangement joins TRBV9 to TRBJ2-2; tentative D call: TRBD2 (6 bases). Looked up from germline, CDR1 is SGDLS and CDR2 is YYNGEE. The CDR3 has 16 amino acids. V lost 3 bases and J lost 4, with 16 bases in between. DNA for the CDR3: TGTGCCAGCAGCGGCAGGAGGGGCAGGAGCACCGGGGAGCTGTTTTTT. Translation gives CASSGRRGRSTGELFF.

This chain uses TRBV9 with TRBJ2-2, with D unclear. CDR1 and CDR2 (germline): SGDLS, YYNGEE. V was shortened by 0 bases and J by 4 bases, with 10 bases between the two germline ends. The CDR3 consists of 15 residues. The CDR3 loop is CASSVGNSLTGELFF. CDR3 coding DNA: TGTGCCAGCAGCGTAGGAAACTCCCTCACCGGGGAGCTGTTTTTT.

This clone has only a few counts. The V gene is TRBV29-1, the J gene TRBJ2-1; maybe TRBD2 (7 bases). CDR3 length equals 13 residues. V was clipped by 7 bases and J by 4 bases, with 14 bases between them. Germline CDR1 and CDR2: SQVTM and ANQGSEA. CDR3 DNA: TGCAGCGCCGGAGGGGGGGGATACAATGAGCAGTTCTTC. It encodes CSAGGGGYNEQFF.

The gene calls are TRBV7-9 and TRBJ1-6; D uncertain. Germline values: CDR1 SEHNR, CDR2 FQNEAQ (reference sequence). V gave up 1 base and J gave up 9 bases, with 13 bases separating them. CDR3 length: 15 residues. CDR3 sequence reads: CASSLVGQAGSPLHF. In DNA, the CDR3 is TGTGCCAGCAGCTTAGTAGGGCAGGCGGGTTCACCCCTCCACTTT.

The V gene is TRBV10-3, the J gene TRBJ2-2, with TRBD2 as a possible D gene (5 bases). This CDR3 comprises 16 residues. V dropped 2 bases and J dropped 0 bases, with 10 bases sitting between them. Germline loops: CDR1 ENHRY, CDR2 SYGVKD. The CDR3 is CAISENSEANTGELFF. CDR3 DNA sequence: TGTGCCATCAGTGAGAATAGCGAAGCGAACACCGGGGAGCTGTTTTTT.

V gene TRBV5-1 combines with J gene TRBJ2-3; D might be TRBD2 (6 bases). Trimming left V 0 bases short and J 1 base short, with 12 bases between. Germline V gene lookup returns CDR1 SGHRS and CDR2 YFSETQ. The CDR3 has 16 amino acids. CDR3 nucleotides: TGCGCCAGCAGCTTGGCCCTAGCGTGGGGCACAGATACGCAGTATTTT. Its protein product is CASSLALAWGTDTQYF.

CDR3 DNA sequence: TGTGCCAGTAGTACAAACAGGGAATGGTATGGCTACACCTTC. Translated, it gives CASSTNREWYGYTF. The rearrangement links TRBV19 to TRBJ1-2; weak D call: TRBD1 (6 bases). V was clipped by 4 bases and J by 5 bases, with 14 bases between them. The germline V gene has CDR1 LNHDA and CDR2 SQIVND (reference sequence). The CDR3 is 14 residues long.

This chain connects TRBV4-1 to TRBJ2-7; the D gene is possibly TRBD2 (6 bases). There are 13 residues in the CDR3. V was shortened by 3 bases and J by 4 bases, with 10 bases between the two germline ends. Per germline, CDR1 MGHRA and CDR2 YSYEKL. The CDR3 reads CASSHGTEYEQYF. The CDR3 DNA reads TGCGCCAGCAGCCACGGGACTGAGTACGAGCAGTACTTC.

This clone was seen only a few times. V is TRBV7-2 and J is TRBJ2-7, with D uncertain. Deletions cut 4 bases from V and 1 base from J, with 11 bases between. Germline V lookup: CDR1 SGHTA, CDR2 FQGNSA. The CDR3 contains 14 residues. CDR3 sequence: CASSSRHASYEQYF. Here the CDR3 DNA reads TGTGCCAGCAGCTCCCGACATGCTTCCTACGAGCAGTACTTC.

This clone showed up just a few times. Additional DNA sequences in this sample encode the identical CDR3. The rearrangement joins TRBV4-2 to TRBJ1-2, with a possible D match to TRBD1 (5 bases). Germline loops: CDR1 LGHNA, CDR2 YNFKEQ. The CDR3 has 14 residues. V was trimmed by 0 bases and J by 6 bases, leaving 11 bases between them. CDR3 protein: CASSQDRPGDGYTF. Here the CDR3 DNA reads TGTGCCAGCAGCCAAGATCGACCGGGGGATGGCTACACCTTC.

The chain joins TRBV19 to TRBJ2-2, with a tentative D call TRBD1 (6 bases). With 2 bases removed from V and 6 bases from J, the gap between germline ends came to 16 bases. CDR1 and CDR2 (germline): LNHDA, SQIVND (reference sequence). The CDR3 consists of 16 residues. The CDR3 spells CASSIRSAGVAGELFF. DNA of the CDR3: TGTGCCAGTAGTATAAGGTCCGCAGGGGTGGCCGGGGAGCTGTTTTTT.

This clone has only one observation. The V and J genes are TRBV2 and TRBJ2-2, with 12 bases lining up with TRBD2. The CDR3 is made up of 17 amino acids. Trimming cost V 6 bases and J 4 bases; bases outside gene matches: 9. The germline V gene has CDR1 SNHLY and CDR2 FYNNEI. The CDR3 DNA sequence: TGTGCCAGCAGCCCCCGACTAGCGGGAGAGAGCACCGGGGAGCTGTTTTTT. This translates into CASSPRLAGESTGELFF.

As DNA, the CDR3 is TGTGCCAGCACCGCCCCAGGGCGGGAGACCCAGTACTTC. It is translated as CASTAPGRETQYF. The chain couples TRBV6-5 to TRBJ2-5; perhaps TRBD1 as D (5 bases). This CDR3 region has 13 residues. Between the trimmed V and J ends, which lost 7 bases and 5 bases, there was a span of 14 bases. From germline, CDR1 is MNHEY and CDR2 SVGAGI.

The chain recombines TRBV29-1 with TRBJ1-4; D call uncertain. The V and J ends lost 4 bases and 5 bases respectively, with 14 bases between them. The CDR3 length is 14 residues. The V gene's germline CDR1 is SQVTM and CDR2 ANQGSEA. For the CDR3, the DNA is TGCAGCGTTGCCCCGCGGGATGCCAATGAAAAACTGTTTTTT. Protein product: CSVAPRDANEKLFF.

J is TRBJ2-7 and V is TRBV7-9; TRBD2 is a possible D gene (6 bases). This CDR3 has 14 amino acids. The V gene's germline CDR1 is SEHNR and CDR2 FQNEAQ (reference sequence). V was trimmed by 7 bases and J by 2 bases, leaving 15 bases between them. This CDR3 is CASTPVGGPYEQYF. DNA of the CDR3: TGTGCCAGCACCCCAGTGGGAGGTCCCTACGAGCAGTACTTC.

This clone was detected a few times. This chain connects TRBV6-5 to TRBJ1-1, with D tentatively TRBD1 (6 bases). Germline CDR1 and CDR2: MNHEY and SVGAGI. This CDR3 is 15 amino acids long. Trimming left V 6 bases short and J 4 bases short, with 18 bases between. The CDR3 here is CASSPTLGGGTEAFF. CDR3 in DNA: TGTGCCAGCAGCCCCACCTTGGGAGGGGGCACTGAAGCTTTCTTT.

The V and J genes are TRBV11-3 and TRBJ2-3, with a possible D match to TRBD2 (7 bases). Germline values: CDR1 SGHNT, CDR2 YENEEA. The CDR3 is made up of 14 amino acids. With 3 bases removed from V and 5 bases from J, the gap between germline ends came to 12 bases. CDR3: CASSLGGPIDTQYF. DNA for the CDR3: TGTGCCAGCAGCTTGGGGGGGCCTATAGATACGCAGTATTTT.

This clone has a handful of counts. The V and J genes are TRBV5-6 and TRBJ1-6, with 7 bases aligning to TRBD1. The CDR3 has 13 amino acids. Trimming removed 4 bases from V and 9 bases from J; junction bases left unmatched: 4. Germline values: CDR1 SGHDT, CDR2 YYEEEE. The CDR3 loop is CASSPGGRSPLHF. As DNA, the CDR3 is TGTGCCAGCAGCCCAGGGGGGCGTTCACCCCTCCACTTT.